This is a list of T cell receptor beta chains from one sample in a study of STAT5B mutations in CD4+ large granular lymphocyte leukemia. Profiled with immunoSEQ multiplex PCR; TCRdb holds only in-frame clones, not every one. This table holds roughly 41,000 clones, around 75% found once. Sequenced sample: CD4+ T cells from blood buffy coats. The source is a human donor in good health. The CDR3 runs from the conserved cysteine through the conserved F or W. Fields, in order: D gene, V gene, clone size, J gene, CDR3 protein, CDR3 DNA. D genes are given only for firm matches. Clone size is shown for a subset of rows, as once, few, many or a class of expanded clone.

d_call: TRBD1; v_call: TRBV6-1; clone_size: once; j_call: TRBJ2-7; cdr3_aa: CASGPGGSYEQYF; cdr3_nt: TGTGCCAGCGGTCCAGGGGGCTCCTACGAGCAGTACTTC
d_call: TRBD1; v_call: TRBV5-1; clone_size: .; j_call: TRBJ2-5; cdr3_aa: CASSITGGQETQYF; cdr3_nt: TGCGCCAGCAGCATAACAGGGGGCCAAGAGACCCAGTACTTC
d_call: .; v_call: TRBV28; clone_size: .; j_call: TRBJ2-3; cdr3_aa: CASETAGESSSDTQYF; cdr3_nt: TGTGCCAGCGAGACCGCAGGGGAAAGTAGCTCAGATACGCAGTATTTT
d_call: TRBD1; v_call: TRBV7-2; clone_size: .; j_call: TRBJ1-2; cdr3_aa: CASSLAGTGNGYTF; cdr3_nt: TGTGCCAGCAGCTTAGCCGGGACAGGGAACGGCTACACCTTC
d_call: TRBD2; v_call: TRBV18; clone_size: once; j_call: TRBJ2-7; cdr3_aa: CASSPVVLAPGGEQYF; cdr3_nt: TGTGCCAGCTCACCCGTGGTTTTAGCCCCGGGAGGCGAGCAGTACTTC
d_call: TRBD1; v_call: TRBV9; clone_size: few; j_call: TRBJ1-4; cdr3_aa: CASSADRVNEKLFF; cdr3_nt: TGTGCCAGCAGCGCGGACAGGGTTAATGAAAAACTGTTTTTT
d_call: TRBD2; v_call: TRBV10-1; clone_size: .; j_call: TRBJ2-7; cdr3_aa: CATGGGLSYEQYF; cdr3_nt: TGCGCCACGGGGGGGGGCCTCTCCTACGAGCAGTACTTC
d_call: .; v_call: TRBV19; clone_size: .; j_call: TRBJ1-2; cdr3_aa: CASSIGRGNYGYTF; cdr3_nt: TGTGCCAGTAGTATAGGTAGAGGGAACTATGGCTACACCTTC
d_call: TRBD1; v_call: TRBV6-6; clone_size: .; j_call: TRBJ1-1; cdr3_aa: CASSPQTGGTEAFF; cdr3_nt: TGTGCCAGCAGTCCCCAGACAGGGGGCACTGAAGCTTTCTTT
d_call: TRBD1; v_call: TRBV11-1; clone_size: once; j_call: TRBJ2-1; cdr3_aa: CASSPPGQGYNEQFF; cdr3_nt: TGTGCCAGCAGCCCTCCGGGACAGGGATACAATGAGCAGTTCTTC
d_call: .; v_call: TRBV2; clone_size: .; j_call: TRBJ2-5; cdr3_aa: CASSEREETQYF; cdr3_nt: TGTGCCAGCAGTGAACGAGAGGAGACCCAGTACTTC
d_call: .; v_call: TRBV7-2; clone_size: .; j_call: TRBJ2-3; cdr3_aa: CASSLARGRDTQYF; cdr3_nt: TGTGCCAGCAGCTTAGCTCGGGGTCGGGATACGCAGTATTTT
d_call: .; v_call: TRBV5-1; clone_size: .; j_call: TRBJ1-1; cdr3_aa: CASTLGGLSTEAFF; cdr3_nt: TGCGCCAGCACCCTCGGGGGCTTGAGCACTGAAGCTTTCTTT
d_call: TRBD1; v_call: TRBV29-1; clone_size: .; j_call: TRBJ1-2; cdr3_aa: CSAGDRTGVNYGYTF; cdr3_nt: TGCAGCGCGGGGGACAGAACGGGAGTTAACTATGGCTACACCTTC